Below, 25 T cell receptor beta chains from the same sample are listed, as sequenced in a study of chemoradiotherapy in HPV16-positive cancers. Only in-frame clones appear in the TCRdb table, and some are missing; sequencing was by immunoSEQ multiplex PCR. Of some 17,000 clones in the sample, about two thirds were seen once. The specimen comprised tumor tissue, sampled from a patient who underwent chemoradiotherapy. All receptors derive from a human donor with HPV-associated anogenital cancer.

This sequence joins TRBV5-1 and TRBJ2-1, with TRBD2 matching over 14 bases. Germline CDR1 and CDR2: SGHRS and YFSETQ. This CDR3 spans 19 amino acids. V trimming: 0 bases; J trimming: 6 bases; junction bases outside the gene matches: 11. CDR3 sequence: CASSLVSLTSGRAGNEQFF. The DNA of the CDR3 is TGCGCCAGCAGCTTGGTTTCACTGACTAGCGGGAGGGCCGGCAATGAGCAGTTCTTC.

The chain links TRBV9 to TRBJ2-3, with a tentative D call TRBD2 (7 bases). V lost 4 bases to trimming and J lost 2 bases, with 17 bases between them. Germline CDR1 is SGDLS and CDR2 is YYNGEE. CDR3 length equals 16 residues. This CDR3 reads CASSPQGGGYTDTQYF. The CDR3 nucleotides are TGTGCCAGCAGCCCGCAAGGGGGGGGTTACACAGATACGCAGTATTTT. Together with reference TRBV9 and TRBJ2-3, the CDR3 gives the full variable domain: DSGVTQTPKHLITATGQRVTLRCSPRSGDLSVYWYQQSLDQGLQFLIQYYNGEERAKGNILERFSAQQFPDLHSELNLSSLELGDSALYFCASSPQGGGYTDTQYFGPGTRLTVL.

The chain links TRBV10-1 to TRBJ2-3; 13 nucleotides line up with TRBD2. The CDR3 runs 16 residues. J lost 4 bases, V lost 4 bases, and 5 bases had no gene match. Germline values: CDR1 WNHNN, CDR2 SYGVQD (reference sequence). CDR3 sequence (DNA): TGCGCCAGCAGTGGAACTAGCGGGGGGGCAGCAGATACGCAGTATTTT. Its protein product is CASSGTSGGAADTQYF.

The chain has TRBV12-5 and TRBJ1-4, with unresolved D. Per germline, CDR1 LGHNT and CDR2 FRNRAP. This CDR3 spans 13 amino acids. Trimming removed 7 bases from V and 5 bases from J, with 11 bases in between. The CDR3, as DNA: TGTGCTAGTGCCGTGGGGTTAAATGAAAAACTGTTTTTT. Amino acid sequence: CASAVGLNEKLFF.

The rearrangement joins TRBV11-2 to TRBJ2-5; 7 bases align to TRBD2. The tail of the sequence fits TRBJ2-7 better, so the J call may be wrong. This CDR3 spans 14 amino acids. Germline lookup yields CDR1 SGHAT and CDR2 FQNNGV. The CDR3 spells CASRRLAETYEQYF. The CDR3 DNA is TGTGCCAGCAGGAGACTAGCTGAGACCTACGAGCAGTACTTC.

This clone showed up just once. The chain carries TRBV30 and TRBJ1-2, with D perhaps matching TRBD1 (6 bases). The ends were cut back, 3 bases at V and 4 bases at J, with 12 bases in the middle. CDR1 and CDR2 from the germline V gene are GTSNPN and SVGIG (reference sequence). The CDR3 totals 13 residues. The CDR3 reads CAWRGTRIYGYTF. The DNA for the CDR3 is TGTGCCTGGAGGGGGACACGAATCTATGGCTACACCTTC.

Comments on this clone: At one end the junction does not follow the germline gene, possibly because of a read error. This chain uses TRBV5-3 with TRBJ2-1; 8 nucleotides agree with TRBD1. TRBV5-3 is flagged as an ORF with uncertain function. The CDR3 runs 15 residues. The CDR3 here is CASSLDRDTYNEQFF. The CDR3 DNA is TGTGCCAGCAGCTTGGACAGGGACACCTACAATGAGCAGTTCTTC.

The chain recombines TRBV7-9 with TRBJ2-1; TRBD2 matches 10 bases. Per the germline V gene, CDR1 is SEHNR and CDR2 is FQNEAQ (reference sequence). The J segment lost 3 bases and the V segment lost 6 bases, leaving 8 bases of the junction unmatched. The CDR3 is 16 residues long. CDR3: CASSLTWTSGYNEQFF. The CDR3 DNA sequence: TGTGCCAGCAGTTTGACCTGGACTAGCGGCTACAATGAGCAGTTCTTC.

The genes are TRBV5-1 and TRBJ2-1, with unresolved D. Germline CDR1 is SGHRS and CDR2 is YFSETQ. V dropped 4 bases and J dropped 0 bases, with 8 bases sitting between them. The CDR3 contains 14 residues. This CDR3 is CASSPYSSYNEQFF. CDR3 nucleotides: TGCGCCAGCAGCCCCTATAGCTCCTACAATGAGCAGTTCTTC.

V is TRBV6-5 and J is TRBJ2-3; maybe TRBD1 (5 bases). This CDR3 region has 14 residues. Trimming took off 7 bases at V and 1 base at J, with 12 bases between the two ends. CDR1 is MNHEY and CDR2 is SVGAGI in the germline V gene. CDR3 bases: TGTGCCAGCACCCCCCCAGGGCGCACAGATACGCAGTATTTT. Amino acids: CASTPPGRTDTQYF.

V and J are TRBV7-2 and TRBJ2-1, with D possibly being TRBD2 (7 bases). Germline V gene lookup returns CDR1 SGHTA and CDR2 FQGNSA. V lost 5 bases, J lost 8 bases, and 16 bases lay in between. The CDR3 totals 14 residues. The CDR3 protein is CASSPADSGDEQFF. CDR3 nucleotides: TGTGCCAGCAGCCCGGCGGACAGCGGGGATGAGCAGTTCTTC.

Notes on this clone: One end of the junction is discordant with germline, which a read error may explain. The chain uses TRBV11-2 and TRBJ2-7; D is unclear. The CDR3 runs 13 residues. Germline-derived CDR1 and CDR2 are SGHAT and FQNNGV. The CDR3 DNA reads TGTGCCAGCAGCATAGACACGATCTACGAGCAGTACTTC. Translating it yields CASSIDTIYEQYF.

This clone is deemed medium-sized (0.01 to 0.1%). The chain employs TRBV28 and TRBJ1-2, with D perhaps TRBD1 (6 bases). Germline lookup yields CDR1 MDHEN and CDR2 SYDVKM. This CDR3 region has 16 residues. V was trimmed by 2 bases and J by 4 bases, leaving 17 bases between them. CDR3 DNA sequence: TGTGCCAGCAGTTTAGGCAGGGGCCTACTCGCCTATGGCTACACCTTC. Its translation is CASSLGRGLLAYGYTF.

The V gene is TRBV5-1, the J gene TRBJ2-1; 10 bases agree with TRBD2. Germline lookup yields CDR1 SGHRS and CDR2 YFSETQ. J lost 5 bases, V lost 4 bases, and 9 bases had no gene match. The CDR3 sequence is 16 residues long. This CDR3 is CASSTLTSGVDNEQFF. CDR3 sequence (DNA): TGCGCCAGCAGCACACTAACTAGCGGGGTAGACAATGAGCAGTTCTTC.

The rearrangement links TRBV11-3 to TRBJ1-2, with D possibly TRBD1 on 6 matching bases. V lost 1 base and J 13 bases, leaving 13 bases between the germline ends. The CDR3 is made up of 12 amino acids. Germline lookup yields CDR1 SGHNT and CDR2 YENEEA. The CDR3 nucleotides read TGTGCCAGCAGCTTAGCCCAGGGGTTTTCCACCTTC. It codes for CASSLAQGFSTF.

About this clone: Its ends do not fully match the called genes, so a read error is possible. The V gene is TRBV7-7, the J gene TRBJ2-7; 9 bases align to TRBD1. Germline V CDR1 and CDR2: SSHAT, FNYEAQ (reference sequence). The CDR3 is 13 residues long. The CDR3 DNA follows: TGTGCTAGCAGCTCCTGGACAGGGGCCGAGCAGTACTTC. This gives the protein CASSSWTGAEQYF.

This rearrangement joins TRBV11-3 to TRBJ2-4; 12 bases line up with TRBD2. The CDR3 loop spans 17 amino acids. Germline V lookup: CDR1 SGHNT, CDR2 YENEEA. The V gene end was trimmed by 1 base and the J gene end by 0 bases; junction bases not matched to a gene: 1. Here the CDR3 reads CASSLVGLAGAKNIQYF. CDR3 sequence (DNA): TGTGCCAGCAGCTTAGTGGGACTAGCGGGAGCCAAAAACATTCAGTACTTC.

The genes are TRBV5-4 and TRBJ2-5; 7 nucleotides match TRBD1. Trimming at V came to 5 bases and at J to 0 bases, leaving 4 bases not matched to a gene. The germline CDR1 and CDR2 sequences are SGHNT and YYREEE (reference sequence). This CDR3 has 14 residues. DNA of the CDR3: TGTGCCAGCAGTTCGACAGGGAACCAAGAGACCCAGTACTTC. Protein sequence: CASSSTGNQETQYF.

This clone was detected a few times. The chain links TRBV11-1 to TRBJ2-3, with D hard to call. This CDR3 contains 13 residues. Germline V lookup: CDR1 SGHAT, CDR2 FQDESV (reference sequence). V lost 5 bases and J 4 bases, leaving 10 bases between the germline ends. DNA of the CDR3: TGTGCCAGCAGCCGACCCCCGGCAGATACGCAGTATTTT. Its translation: CASSRPPADTQYF.

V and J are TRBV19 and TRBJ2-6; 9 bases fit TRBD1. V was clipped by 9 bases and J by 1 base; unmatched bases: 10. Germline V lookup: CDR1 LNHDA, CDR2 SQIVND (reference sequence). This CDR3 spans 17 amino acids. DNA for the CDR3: TGTGCCAGACGCCGGGACAGGGTAGAGTCTGGGGCCAACGTCCTGACTTTC. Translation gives CARRRDRVESGANVLTF.

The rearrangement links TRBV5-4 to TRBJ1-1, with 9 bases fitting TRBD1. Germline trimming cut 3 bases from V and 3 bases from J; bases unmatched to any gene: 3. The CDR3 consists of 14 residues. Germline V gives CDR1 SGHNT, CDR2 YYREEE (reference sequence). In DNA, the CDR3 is TGTGCCAGCAGCTGGGGACAGGGAGACACTGAAGCTTTCTTT. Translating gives CASSWGQGDTEAFF.

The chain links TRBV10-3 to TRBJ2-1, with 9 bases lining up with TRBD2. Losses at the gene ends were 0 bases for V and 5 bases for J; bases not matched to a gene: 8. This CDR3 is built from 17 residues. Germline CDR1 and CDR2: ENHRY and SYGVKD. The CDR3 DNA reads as TGTGCCATCAGTGAGTCGAAGGCTAGCGGGGACCACAATGAGCAGTTCTTC. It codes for CAISESKASGDHNEQFF.

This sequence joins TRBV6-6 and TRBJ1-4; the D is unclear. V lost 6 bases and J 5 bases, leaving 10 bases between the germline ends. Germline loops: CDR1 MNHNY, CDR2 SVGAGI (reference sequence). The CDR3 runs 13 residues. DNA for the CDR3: TGTGCCAGCAGCCTCCCCGGGAATGAAAAACTGTTTTTT. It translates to CASSLPGNEKLFF.

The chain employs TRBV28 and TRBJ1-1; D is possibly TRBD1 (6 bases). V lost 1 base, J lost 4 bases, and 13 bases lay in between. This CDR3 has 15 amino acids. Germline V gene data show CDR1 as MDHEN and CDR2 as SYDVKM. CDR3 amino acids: CASSLLGGGSTEAFF. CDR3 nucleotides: TGTGCCAGCAGTTTATTGGGAGGGGGGAGCACTGAAGCTTTCTTT.

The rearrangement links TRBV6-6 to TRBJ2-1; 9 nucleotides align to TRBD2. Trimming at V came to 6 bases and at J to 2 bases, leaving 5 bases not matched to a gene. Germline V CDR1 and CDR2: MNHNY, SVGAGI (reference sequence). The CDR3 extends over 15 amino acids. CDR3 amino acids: CASSQSSGAYNEQFF. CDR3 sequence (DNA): TGTGCCAGCAGCCAATCTAGCGGGGCCTACAATGAGCAGTTCTTC.